These T cell receptor beta chains were read from a single sample in a study of siplizumab effects on memory and regulatory T cells. Libraries were prepared by immunoSEQ multiplex PCR; TCRdb keeps only in-frame clonotypes and omits some of them. The repertoire includes some 110,000 clones, around 94% of them detected once, and around 1.5% sits in the top ten. Sequencing used non-Treg CD4+ T cells sorted from blood. These receptors were obtained from a human donor in good health. Each CDR3 is given with its conserved first and last residue. The D gene is left open where the match is weak. Some rows have no size entry. The others give once, few or many, or a class for an expanded clone.

v_call: TRBV12-5
j_call: TRBJ2-7
d_call: .
clone_size: .
cdr3_aa: CASGHGASAYEQYF

v_call: TRBV5-4
j_call: TRBJ1-2
d_call: .
clone_size: .
cdr3_aa: CASRAGGRVFDYGYTF

v_call: TRBV6-6
j_call: TRBJ1-6
d_call: .
clone_size: .
cdr3_aa: CASSYGLEPLHF

v_call: TRBV6-5
j_call: TRBJ1-2
d_call: .
clone_size: .
cdr3_aa: CASREAQIYGYTF

v_call: TRBV7-9
j_call: TRBJ2-2
d_call: TRBD1
clone_size: .
cdr3_aa: CASRPPGDRASGELFF

v_call: TRBV9
j_call: TRBJ2-3
d_call: .
clone_size: .
cdr3_aa: CASSVSLADRDTQYF

v_call: TRBV7-6
j_call: TRBJ2-7
d_call: .
clone_size: .
cdr3_aa: CASSLVVPASQGRGYEQYF

v_call: TRBV2
j_call: TRBJ1-2
d_call: .
clone_size: .
cdr3_aa: CASSEALKGSGYTF

v_call: TRBV18
j_call: TRBJ1-2
d_call: TRBD1
clone_size: once
cdr3_aa: CASSPPGTGGGYTF

v_call: TRBV12-5
j_call: TRBJ2-7
d_call: .
clone_size: .
cdr3_aa: CASAPRGPSYEQYF

v_call: TRBV5-1
j_call: TRBJ2-2
d_call: .
clone_size: .
cdr3_aa: CASSSPGTTPGELFF

v_call: TRBV2
j_call: TRBJ1-5
d_call: TRBD1
clone_size: .
cdr3_aa: CASSYRGTSNQPQHF

v_call: TRBV18
j_call: TRBJ1-1
d_call: .
clone_size: .
cdr3_aa: CASSPLVANTEAFF

v_call: TRBV7-2
j_call: TRBJ2-3
d_call: .
clone_size: .
cdr3_aa: CASSSGTPADTQYF

v_call: TRBV7-9
j_call: TRBJ2-3
d_call: TRBD2
clone_size: .
cdr3_aa: CASSLGASGSRSDTQYF

v_call: TRBV5-6
j_call: TRBJ2-7
d_call: .
clone_size: once
cdr3_aa: CASSFGLSASYEQYF

v_call: TRBV5-4
j_call: TRBJ1-5
d_call: .
clone_size: .
cdr3_aa: CASSKKIPGQSNQPQHF

v_call: TRBV25-1
j_call: TRBJ2-3
d_call: TRBD2
clone_size: .
cdr3_aa: CASSVAGTSTDTQYF